Listed below are T cell receptor beta chains from one sample, sequenced in a study of lymphopenia after photon versus proton radiotherapy. Method: immunoSEQ multiplex PCR; TCRdb's copy keeps in-frame clones and lacks some. The repertoire holds 70,000 to 95,000 clones, with around 80% as singletons. The sequencing used peripheral blood, collected from a patient treated with proton-based radiotherapy. These receptor sequences come from a man between 60 and 70 years old with pancreatic cancer. Both conserved end residues are part of each CDR3. Fields, in order: V gene, J gene, D gene, clone size, CDR3 DNA, CDR3 protein. A D gene is named only where the DNA matches it firmly. Expanded clones are given a class, and other clones once, few, many or no size at all.

>TRBV7-2|TRBJ2-3|-|-
TGTGCCAGCAGCCCTAGGTCACTAGCCCCAGATACGCAGTATTTT
CASSPRSLAPDTQYF
>TRBV19|TRBJ2-7|TRBD1|-
TGTGCCAGTAGTAGGGTTCGCACCGGGACAGGGGACGAGCAGTACTTC
CASSRVRTGTGDEQYF
>TRBV30|TRBJ2-1|TRBD2|-
TGTGCCTGGGATACTAGCGGGAGTGTTTATGAGCAGTTCTTC
CAWDTSGSVYEQFF
>TRBV30|TRBJ2-7|-|-
TGTGCCTGGAGTGTACGAGGACCGAAACAGACCTACGAGCAGTACTTC
CAWSVRGPKQTYEQYF
>TRBV11-2|TRBJ2-1|TRBD2|-
TGTGCCAGCAGCGGACTAGCGGATGGGGGTGAGCAGTTCTTC
CASSGLADGGEQFF
>TRBV5-1|TRBJ1-2|-|-
TGCGCCAGCAGCCTTTATGGGACGGGGGAGGCCTATGGCTACACCTTC
CASSLYGTGEAYGYTF
>TRBV6-5|TRBJ1-4|-|-
TGTGCCAGCAGTTACTACAGGGAGGGCGGTTATGAAAAACTGTTTTTT
CASSYYREGGYEKLFF
>TRBV7-8|TRBJ2-7|-|-
TGTGCCAGCAGCTTAGTGCTAGACAGGAATACCTACGAGCAGTACTTC
CASSLVLDRNTYEQYF
>TRBV7-9|TRBJ2-1|TRBD2|-
TGTGCCAGCAGCCAACTAGCGGCATCCTACAATGAGCAGTTCTTC
CASSQLAASYNEQFF
>TRBV2|TRBJ2-7|TRBD1|-
TGTGCCAGCGCTCGGGACAGTGTAGCCTACGAGCAGTACTTC
CASARDSVAYEQYF
>TRBV7-9|TRBJ2-3|-|-
TGTGCCAGCAGCTACACAGATACGCAGTATTTT
CASSYTDTQYF
>TRBV6-5|TRBJ2-5|-|few
TGTGCCAGCAGTTACGGGCTTTTCTGGGCATCTGAGACCCAGTACTTC
CASSYGLFWASETQYF
>TRBV7-2|TRBJ1-1|TRBD1|-
TGTGCCGCCCAGGGGGCGGGAACTGAAGCTTTCTTT
CAAQGAGTEAFF
>TRBV2|TRBJ1-4|-|-
TGTGCCTCCCAAGGGCGGCAGCCTAATGAAAAACTGTTTTTT
CASQGRQPNEKLFF
>TRBV6-5|TRBJ2-6|-|-
TGTGCCAGCAGCCAACGGAGGGGGTGGGCCAACGTCCTGACTTTC
CASSQRRGWANVLTF
>TRBV5-5|TRBJ1-6|-|-
TGTGCCAGCAGCTTGACGATGTTGGGGGATTCACCCCTCCACTTT
CASSLTMLGDSPLHF
>TRBV11-2|TRBJ2-7|TRBD2|-
TGTGCCAGCAGCCGGGGGGAGTCCTACGAGCAGTACTTC
CASSRGESYEQYF
>TRBV9|TRBJ2-2|-|-
TGTGCCAGCAGCCCCCGGGACTCCTACACCGGGGAGCTGTTTTTT
CASSPRDSYTGELFF
>TRBV6-5|TRBJ1-6|-|-
TGTGCCAGCACCAACGGGGTGAGGAATTCACCCCTCCACTTT
CASTNGVRNSPLHF
>TRBV6-5|TRBJ2-1|TRBD1|-
TGTGCCAGCAGTAGGACAGGGGGGTCCTACAATGAGCAGTTCTTC
CASSRTGGSYNEQFF
>TRBV7-2|TRBJ2-2|-|-
TGTGCCAGCACTTACTTTAACACCGGGGAGCTGTTTTTT
CASTYFNTGELFF
>TRBV6-1|TRBJ2-2|TRBD2|-
TGTGCCAGCAGTGCTTTGGGGGGGGCCGGGGAGCTGTTTTTT
CASSALGGAGELFF
>TRBV2|TRBJ2-3|-|-
TGTGCCAGCAGGACAGGGACTAGCACAGATACGCAGTATTTT
CASRTGTSTDTQYF
>TRBV27|TRBJ1-5|TRBD1|-
TGTGCCAGCAGCCCGGAACAGGGGGGGAATCAGCCCCAGCATTTT
CASSPEQGGNQPQHF
>TRBV30|TRBJ1-1|-|once
TGTGCCTGGGCCGACCAGGGGAGGCCTGAAGCTTTCTTT
CAWADQGRPEAFF
>TRBV18|TRBJ2-5|TRBD1|-
TGTGCCAGCTCACCGGGACAGGGACAAGAGACCCAGTACTTC
CASSPGQGQETQYF
>TRBV6-5|TRBJ1-1|-|-
TGTGCCAGCAGCCCTATACAGGCCTCTGAAGCTTTCTTT
CASSPIQASEAFF
>TRBV28|TRBJ2-7|-|-
TGTGCCAGCAGTTTTGAACGCAAGCCTCCCTACGAGCAGTACTTC
CASSFERKPPYEQYF
>TRBV19|TRBJ2-3|TRBD2|-
TGTGCCAGTAGTATAAAAAGCGGGAGGCTTACAGATACGCAGTATTTT
CASSIKSGRLTDTQYF
>TRBV5-4|TRBJ2-1|-|-
TGTGCCAGCAGCTCTCGGCAGCCTGAGCAGTTCTTC
CASSSRQPEQFF
>TRBV30|TRBJ1-1|-|-
TGTGCCTGGAGTGTTGGTGCTCCTGAAGCTTTCTTT
CAWSVGAPEAFF
>TRBV5-4|TRBJ1-4|-|once
TGTGCCAGCAGCTCCCCCGGGACGGCTAATGAAAAACTGTTTTTT
CASSSPGTANEKLFF
>TRBV7-8|TRBJ2-1|TRBD2|-
TGTGCCAGCAGCACACTGGGGGCTAGCGGGAGAAATGAGCAGTTCTTC
CASSTLGASGRNEQFF
>TRBV5-8|TRBJ2-1|-|-
TGTGCCAGCAGCTACAAATTATTGGCCTACAATGAGCAGTTCTTC
CASSYKLLAYNEQFF
>TRBV28|TRBJ2-7|-|-
TGTGCCAGCAGTCCCCGGGACAACCCAACAAACGAGCAGTACTTC
CASSPRDNPTNEQYF
>TRBV5-4|TRBJ2-5|TRBD2|-
TGTGCCACCCGGCTTCAATCTCAGACTAGCGGGAGAAGCAGGGAGACCCAGTACTTC
CATRLQSQTSGRSRETQYF
>TRBV27|TRBJ2-7|TRBD2|-
TGTGCCAGCAGATCCCTAGCGGGAGGCCTCTTCTACGAGCAGTACTTC
CASRSLAGGLFYEQYF
>TRBV7-9|TRBJ2-7|-|-
TGTGCCAGCAGCTTAGGGTCCATCTACGAGCAGTACTTC
CASSLGSIYEQYF
>TRBV18|TRBJ2-3|TRBD2|few
TGTGCCAGCTCACCTCTGGCGGGAGGGTTGCAAGATACGCAGTATTTT
CASSPLAGGLQDTQYF
>TRBV7-2|TRBJ2-5|-|-
TGTGCCAGCAGCCCCCGCCCCCGGGAGACCCAGTACTTC
CASSPRPRETQYF
>TRBV9|TRBJ2-3|-|-
TGTGCCAGCAGCGTAGGGGGGGCCCTCACAGATACGCAGTATTTT
CASSVGGALTDTQYF
>TRBV14|TRBJ1-2|-|-
TGTGCCAGCAGCCCCCGGTGGGGGGGGTCCTATGGCTACACCTTC
CASSPRWGGSYGYTF
>TRBV28|TRBJ1-2|-|-
TGTGCCAGCAGTGTAACGGCTTTCGAGAGCACCTTC
CASSVTAFESTF
>TRBV27|TRBJ1-4|-|-
TGTGCCAGCAGTTTAAAGACAGGCGGATTTGAAAAACTGTTTTTT
CASSLKTGGFEKLFF
>TRBV6-5|TRBJ1-2|-|once
TGTGCCAGCAGACAAACTCATAACTATGGCTACACCTTC
CASRQTHNYGYTF
>TRBV5-1|TRBJ2-2|TRBD1|-
TGCGCCAGCAGCTTGGGCCCCACAGGGGCATTGAACACCGGGGAGCTGTTTTTT
CASSLGPTGALNTGELFF
>TRBV28|TRBJ1-1|-|-
TGTGCCAGTCGACTGGCAGGGCGGGTTTTGTACACTGAAGCTTTCTTT
CASRLAGRVLYTEAFF
>TRBV7-9|TRBJ2-2|TRBD2|-
TGTGCCAGCAGCTTAGGGCAAACTAGCGGCACCGGGGAGCTGTTTTTT
CASSLGQTSGTGELFF
>TRBV5-6|TRBJ1-2|TRBD1|-
TGTGCCAGCAGGTCCGGGACAGCTTATGGCTACACCTTC
CASRSGTAYGYTF
>TRBV10-1|TRBJ2-3|-|-
TGCGCCAGCAGTGAGTCAAGGATGGCAGGAGCAACAGATACGCAGTATTTT
CASSESRMAGATDTQYF
>TRBV6-5|TRBJ2-7|-|-
TGTGCCAGCAGTCGTCCCGGGACAACCACCTACGAGCAGTACTTC
CASSRPGTTTYEQYF
>TRBV19|TRBJ2-1|TRBD2|-
TGTGCCAGTAGTATAGGGTCCTTAGGGACTAGCGGGAGGGAAATCAATGAGCAGTTCTTC
CASSIGSLGTSGREINEQFF
>TRBV6-5|TRBJ1-1|-|few
TGTGCCAGCAGTCGAGGGGCTTTCACTGAAGCTTTCTTT
CASSRGAFTEAFF
>TRBV10-3|TRBJ2-7|TRBD1|-
TGTGCCATCAGGCCGGGACAGGGGGCCTACGAGCAGTACTTC
CAIRPGQGAYEQYF
>TRBV28|TRBJ2-1|-|-
TGTGCCAGCCAAGAGAGGGCGCGTGAGCAGTTCTTC
CASQERAREQFF
>TRBV6-6|TRBJ2-1|-|-
TGTGCCAGCAGCCCAGGCGACTGGCCCCCCTATGGTGAGCAGTTCTTC
CASSPGDWPPYGEQFF
>TRBV28|TRBJ1-1|-|-
TGTGCCAGCACCGAGTTTCTTCGCTGGAGGCTGGGTGCCACTGAAGCTTTCTTT
CASTEFLRWRLGATEAFF